A selection of T cell receptor beta chains follows, all from one sample in a study of CD8 T cells in ankylosing spondylitis. TCRdb processed the 5' RACE reads anew with MiXCR; each CDR3 protein has one entry. Of 45,000 to 60,000 distinct CDR3 sequences in the sample, 6.5% to 8% were seen once. Source material: blood, either unsorted or a sorted T cell fraction (not recorded which). The receptors here all came from a female donor with ankylosing spondylitis or in good health (not recorded which). Each CDR3 is given with its conserved first and last residue. Each record gives: D gene, J gene, V gene, clone size, CDR3 DNA, CDR3 protein. The D gene is left open where the match is weak. The size entry is marked missing in some rows and otherwise reads once, few, many or a size class.

d_call: TRBD1
j_call: TRBJ2-7
v_call: TRBV3-1
clone_size: many
cdr3_nt: TGTGCCAGCAGCCACGGACAGGTTAACTCCTACGAGCAGTACTTC
cdr3_aa: CASSHGQVNSYEQYF

d_call: TRBD2
j_call: TRBJ2-1
v_call: TRBV20-1
clone_size: many
cdr3_nt: TGCAGTGCTGGGACTAGCGGTTACAATGAGCAGTTCTTC
cdr3_aa: CSAGTSGYNEQFF

d_call: TRBD2
j_call: TRBJ2-3
v_call: TRBV5-1
clone_size: many
cdr3_nt: TGCGCCAGCAGCCTAGGACTAGCGGGGGTCGGAGATACGCAGTATTTT
cdr3_aa: CASSLGLAGVGDTQYF

d_call: -
j_call: TRBJ2-3
v_call: TRBV4-1
clone_size: many
cdr3_nt: TGCGCCAGCAGCCAAGATGGGCGGGGTCGGAGCACAGATACGCAGTATTTT
cdr3_aa: CASSQDGRGRSTDTQYF

d_call: -
j_call: TRBJ2-5
v_call: TRBV30
clone_size: many
cdr3_nt: TGTGCCTGGAGGCGGACAGCTTCCCAGGGGACCCAGTACTTC
cdr3_aa: CAWRRTASQGTQYF

d_call: -
j_call: TRBJ2-3
v_call: TRBV25-1
clone_size: many
cdr3_nt: TGTGCCAGCAGTCAGGGGGACTCCTCGGGAGATACGCAGTATTTT
cdr3_aa: CASSQGDSSGDTQYF

d_call: TRBD2
j_call: TRBJ2-6
v_call: TRBV5-1
clone_size: many
cdr3_nt: TGCGCCAGCAGCCGGGAGGCTTCTGGGGCCAACGTCCTGACTTTC
cdr3_aa: CASSREASGANVLTF

d_call: -
j_call: TRBJ2-7
v_call: TRBV5-5
clone_size: many
cdr3_nt: TGTGCCAGCAGCTTTCAAGTAAGCTCCTACGAGCAGTACTTC
cdr3_aa: CASSFQVSSYEQYF

d_call: TRBD2
j_call: TRBJ2-3
v_call: TRBV6-5
clone_size: many
cdr3_nt: TGTGCCAGCAGTCGGATGGGGGGGGCAGATACGCAGTATTTT
cdr3_aa: CASSRMGGADTQYF

d_call: TRBD1
j_call: TRBJ1-2
v_call: TRBV11-2
clone_size: many
cdr3_nt: TGTGCCAGCAGCCCCGTCACAGGGGACTTCTATGGCTACACCTTC
cdr3_aa: CASSPVTGDFYGYTF

d_call: -
j_call: TRBJ1-1
v_call: TRBV18
clone_size: many
cdr3_nt: TGTGCCAGCTCCGCGCAGGGACCGCCGCGGGGCACTGAAGCTTTCTTT
cdr3_aa: CASSAQGPPRGTEAFF

d_call: -
j_call: TRBJ1-2
v_call: TRBV5-1
clone_size: many
cdr3_nt: TGCGCCAGCAGCTTGGGGATACAGAAACGGGGCGCAGCTAACTATGGCTACACCTTC
cdr3_aa: CASSLGIQKRGAANYGYTF

d_call: -
j_call: TRBJ1-5
v_call: TRBV12-3/TRBV12-4
clone_size: many
cdr3_nt: TGTGCCAGCACCCCGGGACCCAATCAGCCCCAGCATTTT
cdr3_aa: CASTPGPNQPQHF

d_call: TRBD2
j_call: TRBJ2-7
v_call: TRBV20-1
clone_size: once
cdr3_nt: TGCAGTGCGCAAGCGGGAGATAGCTCCTACGTGCAGTACTTC
cdr3_aa: CSAQAGDSSYVQYF

d_call: -
j_call: TRBJ1-4
v_call: TRBV18
clone_size: -
cdr3_nt: TGTGCCAGCTCACAGGGAGGCGAAAAACTGTTTTTT
cdr3_aa: CASSQGGEKLFF

d_call: -
j_call: TRBJ1-4
v_call: TRBV5-5
clone_size: many
cdr3_nt: TGTGCCAGCAGCTTGCTCAGGGATGAAAAACTGTTTTTT
cdr3_aa: CASSLLRDEKLFF

d_call: -
j_call: TRBJ1-5
v_call: TRBV28
clone_size: many
cdr3_nt: TGTGCCATCGCCCCTAGGGGGGGCAATCAGCCCCAGCATTTT
cdr3_aa: CAIAPRGGNQPQHF

d_call: TRBD2
j_call: TRBJ2-3
v_call: TRBV6-2/TRBV6-3
clone_size: -
cdr3_nt: TGTGCCAGCAGTTACAGGACGGGTGGACTAGCCACCGATACGCAGTATTTT
cdr3_aa: CASSYRTGGLATDTQYF

d_call: -
j_call: TRBJ2-7
v_call: TRBV5-1
clone_size: many
cdr3_nt: TGCGCCAGCAGCTTGGCCGACGGAACCTACGAGCAGTACTTC
cdr3_aa: CASSLADGTYEQYF

d_call: TRBD1
j_call: TRBJ2-1
v_call: TRBV7-2
clone_size: few
cdr3_nt: TGTGCCAGCAGCTGGGGACAGGGCGCTCCCTACAATGAGCAGTTCTTC
cdr3_aa: CASSWGQGAPYNEQFF

d_call: -
j_call: TRBJ2-1
v_call: TRBV7-9
clone_size: few
cdr3_nt: TGTGCCAGCTCAGGTGCTGAGCAGTTCTTC
cdr3_aa: CASSGAEQFF

d_call: -
j_call: TRBJ1-4
v_call: TRBV27
clone_size: many
cdr3_nt: TGTGCCAGCAGCCAGGGACGCGGCGGGGACGAAAAACTGTTTTTT
cdr3_aa: CASSQGRGGDEKLFF

d_call: -
j_call: TRBJ1-6
v_call: TRBV2
clone_size: few
cdr3_nt: TGTGCCAGCAGTGAGGAGACAACCACCTATAATTCACCCCTCCACTTT
cdr3_aa: CASSEETTTYNSPLHF

d_call: TRBD2
j_call: TRBJ2-7
v_call: TRBV7-2
clone_size: many
cdr3_nt: TGTGCCAGCAGCCCATCTAGACTAGCTACCTACGAGCAGTACTTC
cdr3_aa: CASSPSRLATYEQYF

d_call: TRBD1
j_call: TRBJ2-5
v_call: TRBV20-1
clone_size: -
cdr3_nt: TGCAGTGCAAGGACAGGGCACGAGACCCAGTACTTC
cdr3_aa: CSARTGHETQYF

d_call: -
j_call: TRBJ2-1
v_call: TRBV12-3/TRBV12-4
clone_size: many
cdr3_nt: TGTGCCAGCAGTTTGTTACAGGGATTTACCTACAATGAGCAGTTCTTC
cdr3_aa: CASSLLQGFTYNEQFF

d_call: -
j_call: TRBJ1-4
v_call: TRBV4-3
clone_size: many
cdr3_nt: TGCGCCAGCAGCCAAGGACGGAGAACCGCAACTAATGAAAAACTGTTTTTT
cdr3_aa: CASSQGRRTATNEKLFF

d_call: -
j_call: TRBJ2-3
v_call: TRBV10-3
clone_size: many
cdr3_nt: TGTGCCATCAGTGGGAACTTTTTCGGTACAGATACGCAGTATTTT
cdr3_aa: CAISGNFFGTDTQYF

d_call: -
j_call: TRBJ2-6
v_call: TRBV10-3
clone_size: many
cdr3_nt: TGTGCCATCCTGAGCTCTGGGGCCAACGTCCTGACTTTC
cdr3_aa: CAILSSGANVLTF

d_call: TRBD1
j_call: TRBJ1-2
v_call: TRBV5-1
clone_size: many
cdr3_nt: TGCGCCAGCAGCGGACAGGGGTCCTATGGCTACACCTTC
cdr3_aa: CASSGQGSYGYTF

d_call: -
j_call: TRBJ1-4
v_call: TRBV2
clone_size: many
cdr3_nt: TGTGCCAGCAGTGCAGGGTATTTAAATGAAAAACTGTTTTTT
cdr3_aa: CASSAGYLNEKLFF

d_call: -
j_call: TRBJ2-2
v_call: TRBV4-2
clone_size: many
cdr3_nt: TGTGCCAGCAGCCAAGAGGGGGGACAGATCACCGGGGAGCTGTTTTTT
cdr3_aa: CASSQEGGQITGELFF

d_call: -
j_call: TRBJ2-2
v_call: TRBV18
clone_size: many
cdr3_nt: TGTGCCAGCTCACCTCCAGACTCACCGGGGACGGAGCTGTTTTTT
cdr3_aa: CASSPPDSPGTELFF

d_call: -
j_call: TRBJ1-1
v_call: TRBV6-5
clone_size: -
cdr3_nt: TGTGCCAGCGGACGGGCAACTGAAGCTTTCTTT
cdr3_aa: CASGRATEAFF

d_call: TRBD2
j_call: TRBJ2-1
v_call: TRBV20-1
clone_size: many
cdr3_nt: TGCAGTGCCCAGATCCCGGGGACTAGCGGCGAGCAGTTCTTC
cdr3_aa: CSAQIPGTSGEQFF

d_call: -
j_call: TRBJ2-5
v_call: TRBV24-1
clone_size: many
cdr3_nt: TGTGCCACCAGTGACGGGCATAAAGAGACCCAGTACTTC
cdr3_aa: CATSDGHKETQYF

d_call: TRBD2
j_call: TRBJ2-2
v_call: TRBV10-2
clone_size: many
cdr3_nt: TGCGCCAGCAGTGAAGAGCGGGGGGTGAGCGGGGAGCTGTTTTTT
cdr3_aa: CASSEERGVSGELFF

d_call: -
j_call: TRBJ2-1
v_call: TRBV12-3/TRBV12-4
clone_size: many
cdr3_nt: TGTGCCAGCAGTTTACCTAGCTCCTACAATGAGCAGTTCTTC
cdr3_aa: CASSLPSSYNEQFF

d_call: -
j_call: TRBJ1-1
v_call: TRBV7-9
clone_size: many
cdr3_nt: TGTGCCAGCAGCGCGAGGGAGAACACTGAAGCTTTCTTT
cdr3_aa: CASSARENTEAFF

d_call: -
j_call: TRBJ1-5
v_call: TRBV12-3/TRBV12-4
clone_size: many
cdr3_nt: TGTGCCAGCACCATTTGGGGGAGGGGGAGCAATCAGCCCCAGCATTTT
cdr3_aa: CASTIWGRGSNQPQHF

d_call: TRBD1
j_call: TRBJ2-2
v_call: TRBV5-1
clone_size: many
cdr3_nt: TGCGCCAGCAGCTGGGACAGCGCGAACACCGGGGAGCTGTTTTTT
cdr3_aa: CASSWDSANTGELFF

d_call: TRBD2
j_call: TRBJ2-7
v_call: TRBV20-1
clone_size: many
cdr3_nt: TGCAGTGCTAGAGAACCCAGCGGGGGCTATAGCTCCTACGAGCAGTACTTC
cdr3_aa: CSAREPSGGYSSYEQYF

d_call: TRBD1
j_call: TRBJ1-2
v_call: TRBV29-1
clone_size: -
cdr3_nt: TGCAGCGTTGAGGACAGGGGCTATGGCTACACCTTC
cdr3_aa: CSVEDRGYGYTF

d_call: -
j_call: TRBJ2-7
v_call: TRBV5-1
clone_size: many
cdr3_nt: TGCGCCAGCAGCTTGGGGGGGGCGGTCTACGAGCAGTACTTC
cdr3_aa: CASSLGGAVYEQYF

d_call: -
j_call: TRBJ2-2
v_call: TRBV7-8
clone_size: -
cdr3_nt: TGTGCCAGCAGCTTAGAGCGGATACCTGACACCGGGGAGCTGTTTTTT
cdr3_aa: CASSLERIPDTGELFF

d_call: TRBD1
j_call: TRBJ1-5
v_call: TRBV5-1
clone_size: -
cdr3_nt: TGCGCCAGCAGCCCAGACAGGGGCCGTCAGCCCCAGCATTTT
cdr3_aa: CASSPDRGRQPQHF

d_call: -
j_call: TRBJ1-1
v_call: TRBV2
clone_size: many
cdr3_nt: TGTGCCAGCAGTGGGCCAGCGAACACTGAAGCTTTCTTT
cdr3_aa: CASSGPANTEAFF

d_call: -
j_call: TRBJ2-2
v_call: TRBV2
clone_size: many
cdr3_nt: TGTGCCAGCACTCAGGGAGCCGGGGAGCTGTTTTTT
cdr3_aa: CASTQGAGELFF

d_call: TRBD1
j_call: TRBJ1-2
v_call: TRBV29-1
clone_size: many
cdr3_nt: TGCAGCGTTAATCCGGGACAGGGGGCCGGGGGCTACACCTTC
cdr3_aa: CSVNPGQGAGGYTF

d_call: -
j_call: TRBJ2-1
v_call: TRBV14
clone_size: many
cdr3_nt: TGTGCCAGCAGCCAAGCGGGGTTACGGGGAAATGAGCAGTTCTTC
cdr3_aa: CASSQAGLRGNEQFF

d_call: -
j_call: TRBJ1-1
v_call: TRBV7-2
clone_size: -
cdr3_nt: TGTGCCAGCAGCTTAGGTCCGCCGACGAACACTGAAGCTTTCTTT
cdr3_aa: CASSLGPPTNTEAFF

d_call: TRBD1
j_call: TRBJ2-1
v_call: TRBV19
clone_size: once
cdr3_nt: TGTGCCACTAGTCTAACCGGGACAGGCCCTGAGCAGTTCTTC
cdr3_aa: CATSLTGTGPEQFF

d_call: -
j_call: TRBJ2-5
v_call: TRBV4-1
clone_size: many
cdr3_nt: TGCGCCAGCAGCCAAGTCGTCCTTGAGACCCAGTACTTC
cdr3_aa: CASSQVVLETQYF

d_call: TRBD2
j_call: TRBJ2-3
v_call: TRBV3-1
clone_size: -
cdr3_nt: TGTGCCTTCTTGACTAGCGGGGGGGCCGGGGGCTTTAGCACAGATACGCAGTATTTT
cdr3_aa: CAFLTSGGAGGFSTDTQYF

d_call: -
j_call: TRBJ1-1
v_call: TRBV5-1
clone_size: many
cdr3_nt: TGCGCCAGCAGCTTAGACCCCTCGAGCACTGAAGCTTTCTTT
cdr3_aa: CASSLDPSSTEAFF

d_call: -
j_call: TRBJ1-4
v_call: TRBV20-1
clone_size: many
cdr3_nt: TGCAGTGCTAGAGACAGGTCTGGCGCTAATGAAAAACTGTTTTTT
cdr3_aa: CSARDRSGANEKLFF

d_call: -
j_call: TRBJ1-5
v_call: TRBV5-5
clone_size: many
cdr3_nt: TGTGCCAGCAGCTTGGGGATACCGGGGGGCGATCAGCCCCAGCATTTT
cdr3_aa: CASSLGIPGGDQPQHF